Given below is one TCR beta chain in context. The antigen remains unidentified. This entry belongs to a study of shared clonotypes between healthy human individuals. Using immunoSEQ multiplex PCR, the repertoire was profiled, and TCRdb retains in-frame clones only, with some absent. Of some 360,000 clones in the sample, less than 85% are singletons; the top ten hold over 9.5%. This CDR3 has 11 residues. Trimming removed 6 bases from V and 7 bases from J, with 9 bases in between. In germline, CDR1 is MDHEN, CDR2 SYDVKM. The study, taken as a whole, reports: Sequencing depth was expected to affect clonotype sharing among donors. Among the subsets, naive ones generally showed larger estimated richness than memory ones.

The rearrangement joins TRBV28 to TRBJ1-2; no clear D gene. The TCR sequence derives from a young man in good health. The specimen sequenced was memory CD4+ T cells sorted from blood. Subset indicated: CD45RA-negative fraction. The CDR3 spells CASRFRSGYTF. CDR3 DNA sequence: TGTGCCAGCAGATTTAGGAGTGGCTACACCTTC.